The 25 T cell receptor beta chains below were found in one sample sequenced in a study of pediatric ulcerative colitis. Rectal tissue came from one to two pinch biopsies taken at colonoscopy. Sequenced by immunoSEQ multiplex PCR; TCRdb stores in-frame clones only, minus some. The table shows 30,000 or so clones, with roughly 77% occurring only once. The material sequenced was gut tissue. All receptors come from a boy between 10 and 17 years old with mild ulcerative colitis.

This chain joins TRBV7-8 and TRBJ1-5; D is perhaps TRBD1 (5 bases). The germline gives CDR1 SGHVS, CDR2 FQNEAQ. The germline V and J ends were trimmed by 2 bases and 0 bases, with 17 bases remaining between them. The CDR3 has 18 residues. The CDR3 bases are TGTGCCAGCAGCTTAAAAGGGACGGACCTTTATAGCAATCAGCCCCAGCATTTT. This encodes CASSLKGTDLYSNQPQHF.

The gene calls are TRBV21-1 and TRBJ1-4; the table's D call, TRBD1, has no DNA check behind it. TRBV21-1 is deemed a pseudogene. The CDR3 is 16 residues long. CDR3 DNA sequence: TGTGCCAGCAGCAAACGTCCGGACAGCAATAATGAAAAACTGTTTTTT. Encoded protein: CASSKRPDSNNEKLFF.

In its sample, this clone was seen once. The chain combines TRBV6-1 with TRBJ2-7; perhaps TRBD1 as D (6 bases). The CDR3 is 14 residues long. Germline V lookup: CDR1 MNHNS, CDR2 SASEGT. V was shortened by 3 bases and J by 7 bases, with 16 bases between the two germline ends. As DNA, the CDR3 is TGTGCCAGCAGTGACTGGGCAGGGGCCAGGGAGCAGTACTTC. Translated, it gives CASSDWAGAREQYF.

The chain is built from TRBV4-2 and TRBJ2-5; D may be TRBD1 (6 bases). V lost 4 bases to trimming and J lost 0 bases, with 9 bases between them. CDR3 length: 14 residues. CDR1 and CDR2 (germline): LGHNA, YNFKEQ. CDR3 sequence (DNA): TGTGCCAGCAGCCGGGACACCTACCAAGAGACCCAGTACTTC. This translates into CASSRDTYQETQYF.

The rearrangement links TRBV10-2 to TRBJ2-1; D is unresolved. The V and J ends lost 2 bases and 9 bases respectively, with 8 bases between them. The CDR3 covers 12 residues. In germline, CDR1 is WSHSY, CDR2 SAAADI. The CDR3 loop reads CASSEINSEQFF. In DNA form, the CDR3 reads TGCGCCAGCAGTGAGATAAACAGTGAGCAGTTCTTC.

The chain is built from TRBV27 and TRBJ1-1; D might be TRBD1 (6 bases). This CDR3 spans 13 amino acids. The V and J ends lost 5 bases and 8 bases respectively, with 15 bases between them. Germline CDR1 and CDR2: MNHEY and SMNVEV (reference sequence). The CDR3 loop reads CASSANLDREAFF. CDR3 nucleotides: TGTGCCAGCAGTGCGAACCTCGACAGGGAAGCTTTCTTT.

The chain couples TRBV9 to TRBJ1-3; D perhaps matches TRBD1 (5 bases). The CDR3 has 13 amino acids. Germline V gives CDR1 SGDLS, CDR2 YYNGEE. Between the trimmed V and J ends, which lost 0 bases and 9 bases, there was a span of 10 bases. The CDR3 bases are TGTGCCAGCAGCGTAGCGCCGGGGGGCACCATATATTTT. Protein: CASSVAPGGTIYF.

In this sample, this clone turned up a few times. The V and J genes are TRBV7-2 and TRBJ1-3, with 9 bases aligning to TRBD1. CDR3 length: 15 amino acids. With V trimmed by 1 base and J by 4 bases, 2 bases remained unmatched. The germline V gene has CDR1 SGHTA and CDR2 FQGNSA. The CDR3 DNA is TGTGCCAGCAGCTTAGGGACAGGGGCAGGAAACACCATATATTTT. This encodes CASSLGTGAGNTIYF.

J is TRBJ1-5 and V is TRBV15; D remains unclear. Germline CDR1 is LNHNV and CDR2 is YYDKDF (reference sequence). Between the trimmed V and J ends, which lost 2 bases and 1 base, there was a span of 9 bases. This CDR3 is built from 15 residues. Here the CDR3 reads CATSRLWGSNQPQHF. The DNA for the CDR3 is TGTGCCACCAGCAGACTATGGGGAAGCAATCAGCCCCAGCATTTT.

The chain combines TRBV7-2 with TRBJ2-5, with a possible D match to TRBD2 (5 bases). V lost 2 bases and J lost 9, with 16 bases in between. This CDR3 comprises 14 residues. Germline CDR1 is SGHTA and CDR2 is FQGNSA. CDR3 protein: CASSLRTDVGAQYF. The CDR3 region has the DNA TGTGCCAGCAGCTTAAGGACCGACGTCGGGGCCCAGTACTTC. The variable domain in full, completed from reference TRBV7-2 and TRBJ2-5, reads GAGVSQSPSNKVTEKGKDVELRCDPISGHTALYWYRQSLGQGLEFLIYFQGNSAPDKSGLPSDRFSAERTGGSVSTLTIQRTQQEDSAVYLCASSLRTDVGAQYFGPGTRLLVL.

The rearrangement joins TRBV4-2 to TRBJ1-2; D might be TRBD1 (5 bases). The V gene's germline CDR1 is LGHNA and CDR2 YNFKEQ. The CDR3 totals 14 residues. V was cut by 4 bases and J by 1 base, with 10 bases left in between. The CDR3 DNA sequence: TGTGCCAGCAGCCGGGACCTTATTAACTATGGCTACACCTTC. Its protein is CASSRDLINYGYTF.

This clone was observed a single time. V and J are TRBV7-8 and TRBJ1-2; D is ambiguous. CDR3 length equals 13 residues. CDR1 is SGHVS and CDR2 is FQNEAQ in the germline V gene. V dropped 4 bases and J dropped 5 bases, with 11 bases sitting between them. The CDR3 here is CASSSGPQYGYTF. Here the CDR3 DNA reads TGTGCCAGCAGCTCCGGGCCCCAATATGGCTACACCTTC.

The chain couples TRBV5-6 to TRBJ1-6; D gene unclear. The CDR3 has 15 residues. The germline V gene has CDR1 SGHDT and CDR2 YYEEEE. Trimming removed 7 bases at V and 1 base at J, with 12 bases between. Here the CDR3 reads CASAVGRSYNSPLHF. The CDR3 nucleotides are TGTGCCAGCGCCGTAGGGCGATCCTATAATTCACCCCTCCACTTT.

J is TRBJ2-3 and V is TRBV6-1; D uncertain. This CDR3 is 15 amino acids long. V lost 0 bases to trimming and J lost 5 bases, with 12 bases between them. Germline values: CDR1 MNHNS, CDR2 SASEGT. The CDR3 protein is CASSEARGWGDTQYF. For the CDR3, the DNA is TGTGCCAGCAGTGAAGCGCGCGGCTGGGGAGATACGCAGTATTTT.

This sequence joins TRBV11-2 and TRBJ1-2; possible D gene TRBD1, 5 bases. The CDR3 contains 17 residues. Germline loops: CDR1 SGHAT, CDR2 FQNNGV. V lost 3 bases and J lost 4, with 21 bases in between. CDR3 loop: CASSLSPVGSGRYGYTF. DNA for the CDR3: TGTGCCAGCAGCTTGTCCCCGGTCGGATCAGGGCGCTATGGCTACACCTTC.

J is TRBJ1-2 and V is TRBV5-6; maybe TRBD1 (5 bases). V was cut by 2 bases and J by 4 bases, with 15 bases left in between. CDR1 and CDR2 from the germline V gene are SGHDT and YYEEEE. The CDR3 sequence is 15 residues long. In DNA, the CDR3 is TGTGCCAGCAGCTTTAAGCAGGAACAGGTCTATGGCTACACCTTC. As protein: CASSFKQEQVYGYTF.

The chain recombines TRBV6-1 with TRBJ1-6; 7 bases map to TRBD1. The junction had 9 bases not matched to a gene; V was cut back by 6 bases and J by 10 bases. The V gene's germline CDR1 is MNHNS and CDR2 SASEGT. CDR3 length: 14 amino acids. CDR3 amino acids: CASRTTGRESPLHF. The CDR3 DNA follows: TGTGCCAGCAGGACGACAGGGAGGGAATCACCCCTCCACTTT.

The chain joins TRBV6-1 to TRBJ1-6, with TRBD1 as a possible D gene (6 bases). The CDR3 extends over 13 amino acids. Trimming took off 7 bases at V and 10 bases at J, with 14 bases between the two ends. CDR1 and CDR2 from the germline V gene are MNHNS and SASEGT. The DNA of the CDR3 is TGTGCCAGCAAGGGGGAAATAGGCTCACCCCTCCACTTT. This translates into CASKGEIGSPLHF.

Details on this clone: At one boundary the junction diverges from the germline segment, which might be a read error. The rearrangement joins TRBV6-5 to TRBJ1-6; D unclear. Germline CDR1 reads MNHEY; CDR2 reads SVGAGI. The CDR3 sequence is 15 residues long. The CDR3 nucleotides read TGTGCCAGCAGTTACGAGTGGACTTTTTATTCACCTCTCCACTTT. The encoded protein is CASSYEWTFYSPLHF.

V gene TRBV4-1 combines with J gene TRBJ2-1; D possibly corresponds to TRBD1 (5 bases). V lost 1 base, J lost 8 bases, and 21 bases lay in between. Germline V gene lookup returns CDR1 MGHRA and CDR2 YSYEKL. The length of the CDR3 is 17 residues. The CDR3 protein is CASSQAPLWGAADEQFF. The CDR3 DNA sequence: TGCGCCAGCAGCCAAGCTCCCCTTTGGGGCGCGGCGGATGAGCAGTTCTTC.

CDR3 bases: TGCGCCAGCAGCTTGGAAGCGGGCGGCTATGGCTACACCTTC. Translated, it gives CASSLEAGGYGYTF. The chain couples TRBV5-1 to TRBJ1-2; D ambiguous. CDR3 length equals 14 residues. From germline, CDR1 is SGHRS and CDR2 YFSETQ. With 0 bases removed from V and 4 bases from J, the gap between germline ends came to 10 bases.

The chain employs TRBV7-9 and TRBJ2-1; D is perhaps TRBD1 (6 bases). CDR3 length equals 12 residues. Looked up from germline, CDR1 is SEHNR and CDR2 is FQNEAQ (reference sequence). Trimming removed 6 bases at V and 8 bases at J, with 11 bases between. Written as DNA, the CDR3 is TGTGCCAGCAGTACAGGGTACCATGAGCAGTTCTTC. Amino acid sequence: CASSTGYHEQFF.

The chain has TRBV6-1 and TRBJ2-1; 7 bases line up with TRBD2. V lost 3 bases, J lost 9 bases, and 5 bases stayed unmatched. The CDR3 loop spans 13 amino acids. In germline, CDR1 is MNHNS, CDR2 SASEGT. DNA of the CDR3: TGTGCCAGCAGTGATCCCGGGGAGGGTGAGCAGTTCTTC. Translated, it gives CASSDPGEGEQFF.

The chain links TRBV23-1 to TRBJ1-6, with 9 bases identical to TRBD1. TRBV23-1 is sorted into the ORF group, with uncertain function. The V gene end was trimmed by 2 bases and the J gene end by 9 bases; junction bases not matched to a gene: 8. CDR3 length: 16 residues. The CDR3 DNA reads TGCGCCAGCAGTCAACAGACAGGGGGAGAGGGTTCACCCCTCCACTTT. It translates to CASSQQTGGEGSPLHF.

The chain recombines TRBV7-2 with TRBJ2-1; maybe TRBD1 (6 bases). The V end was cut by 5 bases, the J end by 2 bases, with 13 bases between. The CDR3 totals 15 residues. The germline V gene encodes CDR1 SGHTA and CDR2 FQGNSA. CDR3 sequence reads: CASSRGGRPYNEQFF. The CDR3 DNA reads as TGTGCCAGCAGCCGTGGGGGCCGGCCCTACAATGAGCAGTTCTTC.